The entry below gives a single TCR beta chain sequence along with its context. Its antigen remains unidentified. When sampled, the donors appeared nominally healthy, though they likely had unrecorded immune exposures. These data originate in a study of cytomegalovirus exposure and HLA in healthy donors. Study results and caveats: The study flagged fewer than 200 TCR beta chains as cytomegalovirus-associated. There were a few CMV-associated chains whose specificity for CMV antigens was confirmed in vitro.

CDR1 and CDR2 from the germline V gene are MNHEY and SVGAGI. This CDR3 is built from 13 residues. V was clipped by 6 bases and J by 5 bases; unmatched bases: 6. The PCR made use of 60 Vbeta and 13 Jbeta primers. Sequencing used immunoSEQ multiplex PCR; TCRdb keeps in-frame clones, though not all of them. The table lists approximately 50,000 clones, roughly 60% of them singletons. This receptor was taken from a human donor in good health. The rearrangement joins TRBV6-5 to TRBJ1-2; 7 nucleotides agree with TRBD1. The source material was PBMCs. CDR3 region: CASSFGTAYGYTF. The CDR3 DNA follows: TGTGCCAGCAGCTTCGGGACAGCTTATGGCTACACCTTC.